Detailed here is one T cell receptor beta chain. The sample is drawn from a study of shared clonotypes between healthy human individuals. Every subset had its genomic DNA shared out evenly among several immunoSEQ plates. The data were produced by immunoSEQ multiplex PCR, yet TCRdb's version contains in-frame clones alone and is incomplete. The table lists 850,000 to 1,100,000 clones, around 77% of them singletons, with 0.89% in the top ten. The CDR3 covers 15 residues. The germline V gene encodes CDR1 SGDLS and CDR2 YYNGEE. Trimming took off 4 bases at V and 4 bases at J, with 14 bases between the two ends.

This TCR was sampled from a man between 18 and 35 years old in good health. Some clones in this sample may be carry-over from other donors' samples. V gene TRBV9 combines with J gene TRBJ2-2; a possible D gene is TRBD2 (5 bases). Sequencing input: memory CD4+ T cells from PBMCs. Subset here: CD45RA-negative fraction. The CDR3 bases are TGTGCCAGCAGCCGGACTGGGCCACGCACCGGGGAGCTGTTTTTT. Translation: CASSRTGPRTGELFF.